These T cell receptor beta chains were read from a single sample in a study of long-term antiretroviral therapy in people with HIV. Measured with immunoSEQ multiplex PCR; TCRdb has only the in-frame clones, and not every one. There are fewer than 40,000 clones in the sample; nearly 95% occur only once, and about 3.7% lies in the top ten. The sample here was unsorted PBMCs, taken about 5.1 years after starting antiretroviral therapy. Source of these receptors: a woman between 45 and 65 years old with HIV. Each CDR3 is given with its conserved first and last residue. A D gene is named only where the DNA matches it firmly. Expanded clones get a size class; other rows say once, few or many, or leave the size out.

d_call: -
clone_size: few
v_call: TRBV19
j_call: TRBJ1-5
cdr3_aa: CASSLGAGDSNQPQHF
cdr3_nt: TGTGCCAGTAGTCTTGGGGCAGGAGATAGCAATCAGCCCCAGCATTTT

d_call: -
clone_size: -
v_call: TRBV12-2
j_call: TRBJ2-7
cdr3_aa: CASRLGRLGLAAPREDEQYF
cdr3_nt: TGTGCAAGTCGCTTAGGCAGGCTGGGACTAGCGGCTCCCCGGGAAGACGAGCAGTACTTC

d_call: -
clone_size: -
v_call: TRBV30
j_call: TRBJ1-4
cdr3_aa: CAWGQQTNEKLFF
cdr3_nt: TGTGCCTGGGGTCAGCAGACTAATGAAAAACTGTTTTTT

d_call: -
clone_size: -
v_call: TRBV29-1
j_call: TRBJ1-3
cdr3_aa: CSVTVSGNTIYF
cdr3_nt: TGCAGCGTCACAGTTTCTGGAAACACCATATATTTT

d_call: -
clone_size: -
v_call: TRBV29-1
j_call: TRBJ2-7
cdr3_aa: CSVVPRSSYEQYF
cdr3_nt: TGCAGCGTTGTTCCGAGGAGCTCCTACGAGCAGTACTTC

d_call: -
clone_size: -
v_call: TRBV2
j_call: TRBJ2-5
cdr3_aa: CASSDVATQETQYF
cdr3_nt: TGTGCCAGCAGTGATGTGGCAACTCAAGAGACCCAGTACTTC

d_call: TRBD2
clone_size: -
v_call: TRBV11-3
j_call: TRBJ2-3
cdr3_aa: CASSLGLAGFEDTQYF
cdr3_nt: TGTGCCAGCAGCTTAGGACTAGCGGGGTTTGAAGATACGCAGTATTTT

d_call: TRBD1
clone_size: -
v_call: TRBV7-9
j_call: TRBJ1-2
cdr3_aa: CASSLTGDSNGYTF
cdr3_nt: TGTGCCAGCAGCTTAACAGGGGACAGTAATGGCTACACCTTC

d_call: -
clone_size: -
v_call: TRBV10-1
j_call: TRBJ1-6
cdr3_aa: CARSTISPLHF
cdr3_nt: TGCGCCAGATCGACTATCTCACCCCTCCACTTT

d_call: -
clone_size: -
v_call: TRBV5-5
j_call: TRBJ2-5
cdr3_aa: CASSPGVAQETQYF
cdr3_nt: TGTGCCAGCAGCCCGGGGGTGGCCCAAGAGACCCAGTACTTC

d_call: TRBD1
clone_size: -
v_call: TRBV5-5
j_call: TRBJ2-1
cdr3_aa: CASSPGQATRSSYNEQFF
cdr3_nt: TGTGCCAGCAGCCCGGGACAGGCCACAAGGAGCTCCTACAATGAGCAGTTCTTC

d_call: -
clone_size: -
v_call: TRBV19
j_call: TRBJ1-5
cdr3_aa: CASNRQPQHF
cdr3_nt: TGTGCCAGTAACCGACAGCCCCAGCATTTT

d_call: -
clone_size: -
v_call: TRBV30
j_call: TRBJ2-3
cdr3_aa: CAWDLDYATDTQYF
cdr3_nt: TGTGCCTGGGACTTGGACTATGCCACAGATACGCAGTATTTT

d_call: -
clone_size: -
v_call: TRBV7-3
j_call: TRBJ2-3
cdr3_aa: CASSPRGTPGTDTQYF
cdr3_nt: TGTGCCAGCAGTCCCCGCGGGACACCGGGCACAGATACGCAGTATTTT

d_call: TRBD1
clone_size: -
v_call: TRBV5-1
j_call: TRBJ1-2
cdr3_aa: CASSREAGGHYGYTF
cdr3_nt: TGCGCCAGCAGCCGGGAGGCAGGGGGCCACTATGGCTACACCTTC

d_call: -
clone_size: once
v_call: TRBV5-1
j_call: TRBJ2-3
cdr3_aa: CASSSDGGRGDTQYF
cdr3_nt: TGCGCCAGCAGCTCCGACGGGGGGCGTGGAGATACGCAGTATTTT

d_call: -
clone_size: -
v_call: TRBV25-1
j_call: TRBJ2-3
cdr3_aa: CASRGPTTDTQYF
cdr3_nt: TGTGCCAGCCGCGGTCCTACCACAGATACGCAGTATTTT

d_call: -
clone_size: -
v_call: TRBV19
j_call: TRBJ1-2
cdr3_aa: CASRRGLVGYGYTF
cdr3_nt: TGTGCCAGTCGGCGGGGCCTGGTAGGGTATGGCTACACCTTC

d_call: TRBD1
clone_size: -
v_call: TRBV30
j_call: TRBJ1-4
cdr3_aa: CAWSVPGQEEKLFF
cdr3_nt: TGTGCCTGGAGTGTACCGGGACAGGAAGAAAAACTGTTTTTT

d_call: -
clone_size: -
v_call: TRBV7-9
j_call: TRBJ2-5
cdr3_aa: CASSLVPQETQYF
cdr3_nt: TGTGCCAGCAGCTTAGTACCCCAAGAGACCCAGTACTTC

d_call: -
clone_size: -
v_call: TRBV2
j_call: TRBJ1-1
cdr3_aa: CASSESGNTEAFF
cdr3_nt: TGTGCCAGCAGTGAATCAGGGAACACTGAAGCTTTCTTT

d_call: -
clone_size: -
v_call: TRBV5-5
j_call: TRBJ1-6
cdr3_aa: CASSLSSGSQSPLHF
cdr3_nt: TGTGCCAGCAGCTTGTCTTCGGGCAGCCAGTCACCCCTCCACTTT

d_call: -
clone_size: -
v_call: TRBV19
j_call: TRBJ1-2
cdr3_aa: CASSTGDPNYGYTF
cdr3_nt: TGTGCCAGTAGTACAGGGGACCCTAACTATGGCTACACCTTC

d_call: -
clone_size: -
v_call: TRBV9
j_call: TRBJ2-3
cdr3_aa: CASSLGLRGHVGSGDTQYF
cdr3_nt: TGTGCCAGCAGCCTCGGCCTCCGGGGCCACGTGGGATCAGGAGATACGCAGTATTTT

d_call: -
clone_size: -
v_call: TRBV9
j_call: TRBJ1-1
cdr3_aa: CASSVGAGPNTEAFF
cdr3_nt: TGTGCCAGCAGCGTAGGGGCAGGGCCGAACACTGAAGCTTTCTTT

d_call: -
clone_size: -
v_call: TRBV9
j_call: TRBJ1-2
cdr3_aa: CASSVGRESDYYGYTF
cdr3_nt: TGTGCCAGCAGCGTAGGTAGGGAGTCGGACTACTATGGCTACACCTTC

d_call: -
clone_size: -
v_call: TRBV4-1
j_call: TRBJ2-3
cdr3_aa: CASSPQAGYTDTQYF
cdr3_nt: TGCGCCAGCAGCCCCCAGGCAGGTTACACAGATACGCAGTATTTT

d_call: -
clone_size: -
v_call: TRBV9
j_call: TRBJ1-1
cdr3_aa: CASSAIGQTEAFF
cdr3_nt: TGTGCCAGCAGCGCTATAGGACAGACTGAAGCTTTCTTT

d_call: -
clone_size: -
v_call: TRBV6-6
j_call: TRBJ2-5
cdr3_aa: CASEKQETQYF
cdr3_nt: TGTGCCAGCGAGAAGCAAGAGACCCAGTACTTC

d_call: -
clone_size: -
v_call: TRBV5-5
j_call: TRBJ2-5
cdr3_aa: CASSSPFRGARETQYF
cdr3_nt: TGTGCCAGCAGCTCCCCCTTCCGGGGGGCACGAGAGACCCAGTACTTC

d_call: -
clone_size: -
v_call: TRBV5-4
j_call: TRBJ2-1
cdr3_aa: CASSPQSLKFGDEQFF
cdr3_nt: TGTGCCAGCAGTCCTCAAAGCTTAAAGTTTGGGGATGAGCAGTTCTTC

d_call: TRBD1
clone_size: -
v_call: TRBV9
j_call: TRBJ1-2
cdr3_aa: CASSVEPGTGGTYGYTF
cdr3_nt: TGTGCCAGCAGCGTAGAGCCCGGGACAGGGGGAACCTATGGCTACACCTTC

d_call: -
clone_size: -
v_call: TRBV5-6
j_call: TRBJ1-2
cdr3_aa: CASSFRNYGYTF
cdr3_nt: TGTGCCAGCAGCTTTCGAAACTATGGCTACACCTTC

d_call: -
clone_size: -
v_call: TRBV9
j_call: TRBJ2-3
cdr3_aa: CASSVFGPDTQYF
cdr3_nt: TGTGCCAGCAGCGTATTTGGGCCAGATACGCAGTATTTT

d_call: -
clone_size: once
v_call: TRBV27
j_call: TRBJ2-3
cdr3_aa: CASSFRWTDTQYF
cdr3_nt: TGTGCCAGCAGTTTTAGGTGGACAGATACGCAGTATTTT

d_call: TRBD2
clone_size: -
v_call: TRBV10-1
j_call: TRBJ2-3
cdr3_aa: CASSSGGVTDTQYF
cdr3_nt: TGCGCCAGCAGTAGCGGGGGAGTCACAGATACGCAGTATTTT

d_call: -
clone_size: -
v_call: TRBV27
j_call: TRBJ1-1
cdr3_aa: CASSLSRGTEAFF
cdr3_nt: TGTGCCAGCAGTTTATCACGAGGGACTGAAGCTTTCTTT

d_call: TRBD1
clone_size: once
v_call: TRBV11-2
j_call: TRBJ2-3
cdr3_aa: CASSGPGQGSTDTQYF
cdr3_nt: TGTGCCAGCAGCGGACCGGGACAGGGGAGCACAGATACGCAGTATTTT

d_call: -
clone_size: -
v_call: TRBV6-6
j_call: TRBJ1-1
cdr3_aa: CASSYRGGTEAFF
cdr3_nt: TGTGCCAGCAGTTACAGGGGCGGGACTGAAGCTTTCTTT

d_call: -
clone_size: -
v_call: TRBV5-1
j_call: TRBJ2-2
cdr3_aa: CASRISGMNTGELFF
cdr3_nt: TGCGCCAGCAGAATTAGCGGAATGAACACCGGGGAGCTGTTTTTT

d_call: -
clone_size: -
v_call: TRBV7-2
j_call: TRBJ1-4
cdr3_aa: CASSSLPIFEEKLFF
cdr3_nt: TGTGCCAGCAGCTCTCTCCCTATCTTTGAGGAAAAACTGTTTTTT

d_call: TRBD2
clone_size: -
v_call: TRBV7-2
j_call: TRBJ2-1
cdr3_aa: CASSLIQRGGQFF
cdr3_nt: TGTGCCAGCAGCTTAATTCAGCGGGGGGGGCAGTTCTTC